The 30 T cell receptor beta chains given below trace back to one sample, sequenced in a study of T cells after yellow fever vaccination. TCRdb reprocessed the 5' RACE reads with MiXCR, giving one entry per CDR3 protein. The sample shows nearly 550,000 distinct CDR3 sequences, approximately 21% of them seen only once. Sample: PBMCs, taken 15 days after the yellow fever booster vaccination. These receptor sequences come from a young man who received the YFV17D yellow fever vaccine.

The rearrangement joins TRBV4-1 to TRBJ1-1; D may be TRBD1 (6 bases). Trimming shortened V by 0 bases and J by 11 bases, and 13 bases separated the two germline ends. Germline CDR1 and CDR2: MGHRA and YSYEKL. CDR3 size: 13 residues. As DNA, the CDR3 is TGCGCCAGCAGCCAAGATTACGACAGGAGGGCTTTCTTT. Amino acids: CASSQDYDRRAFF.

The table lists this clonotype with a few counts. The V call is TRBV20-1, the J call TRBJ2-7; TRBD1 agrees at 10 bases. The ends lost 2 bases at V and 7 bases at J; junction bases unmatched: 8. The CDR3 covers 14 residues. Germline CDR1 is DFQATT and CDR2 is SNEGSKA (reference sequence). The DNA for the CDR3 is TGCAGTGCTAGAACCTCCTGGACAGGGGGTGAGCAGTACTTC. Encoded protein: CSARTSWTGGEQYF.

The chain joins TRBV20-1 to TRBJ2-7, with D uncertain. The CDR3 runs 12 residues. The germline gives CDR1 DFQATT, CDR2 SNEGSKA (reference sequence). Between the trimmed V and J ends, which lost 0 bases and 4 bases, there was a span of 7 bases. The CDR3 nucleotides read TGCAGTGCTAGAGATTACGCGTACGAGCAGTACTTC. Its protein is CSARDYAYEQYF.

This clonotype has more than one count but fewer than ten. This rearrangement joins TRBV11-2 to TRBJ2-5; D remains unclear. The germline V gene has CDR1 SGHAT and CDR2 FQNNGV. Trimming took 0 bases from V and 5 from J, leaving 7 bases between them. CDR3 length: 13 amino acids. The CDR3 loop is CASSLDQWETQYF. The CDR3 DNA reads TGTGCCAGCAGCTTAGATCAGTGGGAGACCCAGTACTTC. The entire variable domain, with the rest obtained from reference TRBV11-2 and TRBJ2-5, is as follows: EAGVAQSPRYKIIEKRQSVAFWCNPISGHATLYWYQQILGQGPKLLIQFQNNGVVDDSQLPKDRFSAERLKGVDSTLKIQPAKLEDSAVYLCASSLDQWETQYFGPGTRLLVL.

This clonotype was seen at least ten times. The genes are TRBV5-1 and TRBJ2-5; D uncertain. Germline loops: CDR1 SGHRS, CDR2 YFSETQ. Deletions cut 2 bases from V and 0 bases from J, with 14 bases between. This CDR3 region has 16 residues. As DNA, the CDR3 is TGCGCCAGCAGCTTAAGGCCACCGGAGCACCAAGAGACCCAGTACTTC. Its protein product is CASSLRPPEHQETQYF.

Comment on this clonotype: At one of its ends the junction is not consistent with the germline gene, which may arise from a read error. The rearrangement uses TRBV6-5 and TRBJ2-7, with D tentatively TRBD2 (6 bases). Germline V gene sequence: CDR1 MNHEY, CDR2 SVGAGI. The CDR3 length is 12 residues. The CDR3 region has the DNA TGTGCCAGCACCGACGGGGGTTACGCGCAGTACTTC. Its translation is CASTDGGYAQYF.

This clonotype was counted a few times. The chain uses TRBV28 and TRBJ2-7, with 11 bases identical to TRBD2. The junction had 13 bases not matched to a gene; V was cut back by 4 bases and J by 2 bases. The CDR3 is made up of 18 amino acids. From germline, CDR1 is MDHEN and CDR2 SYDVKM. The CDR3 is CASSSYPRVAGGTYEQYF. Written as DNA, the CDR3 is TGTGCCAGCAGTTCATATCCGAGGGTAGCGGGAGGGACCTACGAGCAGTACTTC. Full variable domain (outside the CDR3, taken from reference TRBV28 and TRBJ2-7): DVKVTQSSRYLVKRTGEKVFLECVQDMDHENMFWYRQDPGLGLRLIYFSYDVKMKEKGDIPEGYSVSREKKERFSLILESASTNQTSMYLCASSSYPRVAGGTYEQYFGPGTRLTVT.

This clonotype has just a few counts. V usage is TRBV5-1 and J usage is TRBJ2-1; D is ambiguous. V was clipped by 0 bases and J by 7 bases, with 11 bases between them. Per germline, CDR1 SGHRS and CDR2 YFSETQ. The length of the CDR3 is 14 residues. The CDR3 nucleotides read TGCGCCAGCAGCTTGGGTCTTACCACGAATGAGCAGTTCTTC. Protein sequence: CASSLGLTTNEQFF.

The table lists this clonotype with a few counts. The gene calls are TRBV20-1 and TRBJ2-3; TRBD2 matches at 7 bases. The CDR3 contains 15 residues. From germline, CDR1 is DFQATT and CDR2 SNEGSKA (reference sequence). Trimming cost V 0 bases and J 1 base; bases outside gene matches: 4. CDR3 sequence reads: CSARDSSGGTDTQYF. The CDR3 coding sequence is TGCAGTGCTAGAGATTCTAGCGGTGGCACAGATACGCAGTATTTT.

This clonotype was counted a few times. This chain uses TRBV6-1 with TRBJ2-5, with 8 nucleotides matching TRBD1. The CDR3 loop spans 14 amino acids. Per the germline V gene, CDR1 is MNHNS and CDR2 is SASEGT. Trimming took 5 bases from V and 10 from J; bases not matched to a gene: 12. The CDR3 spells CASSRQGPPGVQYF. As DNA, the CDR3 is TGTGCCAGCAGTCGACAGGGGCCACCAGGGGTCCAGTACTTC.

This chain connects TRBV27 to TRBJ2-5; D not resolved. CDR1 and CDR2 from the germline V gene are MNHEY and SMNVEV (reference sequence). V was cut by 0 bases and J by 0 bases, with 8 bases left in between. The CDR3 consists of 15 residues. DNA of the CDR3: TGTGCCAGCAGTTTATCTTCAGTGTACCAAGAGACCCAGTACTTC. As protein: CASSLSSVYQETQYF.

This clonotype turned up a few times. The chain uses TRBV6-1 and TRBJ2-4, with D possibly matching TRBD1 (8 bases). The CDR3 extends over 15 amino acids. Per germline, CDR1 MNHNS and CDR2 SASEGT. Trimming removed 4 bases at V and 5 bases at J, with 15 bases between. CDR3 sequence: CASSGRQGRENIQYF. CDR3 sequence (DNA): TGTGCCAGCAGTGGCAGACAGGGGAGGGAAAACATTCAGTACTTC.

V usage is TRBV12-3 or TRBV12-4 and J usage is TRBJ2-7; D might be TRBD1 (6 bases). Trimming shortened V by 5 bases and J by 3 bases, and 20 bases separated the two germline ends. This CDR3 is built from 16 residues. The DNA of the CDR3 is TGTGCCAGCAGTCCTGTAGGACGGACAGTTAACTACGAGCAGTACTTC. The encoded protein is CASSPVGRTVNYEQYF.

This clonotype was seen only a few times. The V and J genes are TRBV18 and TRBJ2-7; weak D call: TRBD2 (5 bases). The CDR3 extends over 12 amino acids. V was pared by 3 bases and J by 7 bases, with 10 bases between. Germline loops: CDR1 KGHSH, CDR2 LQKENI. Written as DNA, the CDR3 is TGTGCCAGCTCACCGACCCAGCGGGAGCAGTACTTC. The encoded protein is CASSPTQREQYF.

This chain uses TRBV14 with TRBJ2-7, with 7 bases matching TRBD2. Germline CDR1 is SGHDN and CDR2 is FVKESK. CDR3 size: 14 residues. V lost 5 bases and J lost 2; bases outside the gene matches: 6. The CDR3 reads CASSFSGRTYEQYF. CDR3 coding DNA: TGTGCCAGCAGCTTTAGCGGGCGAACCTACGAGCAGTACTTC.

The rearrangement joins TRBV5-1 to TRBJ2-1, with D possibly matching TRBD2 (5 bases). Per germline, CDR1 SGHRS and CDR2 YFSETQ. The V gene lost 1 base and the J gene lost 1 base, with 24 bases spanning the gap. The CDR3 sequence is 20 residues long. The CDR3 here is CASSLNKGALTTTSYNEQFF. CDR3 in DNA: TGCGCCAGCAGCTTGAATAAGGGAGCACTAACTACAACATCCTACAATGAGCAGTTCTTC.

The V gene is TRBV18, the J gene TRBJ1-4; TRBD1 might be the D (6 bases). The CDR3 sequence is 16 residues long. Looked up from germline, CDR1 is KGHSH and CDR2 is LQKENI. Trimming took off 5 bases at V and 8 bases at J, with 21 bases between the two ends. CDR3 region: CASSLRTGRSLEKLFF. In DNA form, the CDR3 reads TGTGCCAGCTCATTACGAACAGGGAGAAGTTTGGAAAAACTGTTTTTT.

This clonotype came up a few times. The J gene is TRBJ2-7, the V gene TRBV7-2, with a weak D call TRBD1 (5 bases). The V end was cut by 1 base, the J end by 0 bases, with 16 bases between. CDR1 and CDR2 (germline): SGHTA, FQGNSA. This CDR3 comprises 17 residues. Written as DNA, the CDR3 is TGTGCCAGCAGCTTAGTCATGGTGACAGCGATCTCCTACGAGCAGTACTTC. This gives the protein CASSLVMVTAISYEQYF.

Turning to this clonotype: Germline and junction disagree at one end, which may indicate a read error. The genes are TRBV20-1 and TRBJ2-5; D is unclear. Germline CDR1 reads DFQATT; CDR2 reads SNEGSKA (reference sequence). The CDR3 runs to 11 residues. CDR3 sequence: CSARDPPRLDF. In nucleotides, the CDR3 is TGCAGTGCTAGAGATCCCCCAAGGCTGGACTTC.

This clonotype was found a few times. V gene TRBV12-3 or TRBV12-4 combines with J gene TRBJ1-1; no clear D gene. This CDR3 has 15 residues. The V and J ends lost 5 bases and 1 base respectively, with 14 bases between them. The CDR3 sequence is CASSPRQSGNTEAFF. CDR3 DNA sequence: TGTGCCAGCAGTCCTCGTCAGTCGGGGAACACTGAAGCTTTCTTT.

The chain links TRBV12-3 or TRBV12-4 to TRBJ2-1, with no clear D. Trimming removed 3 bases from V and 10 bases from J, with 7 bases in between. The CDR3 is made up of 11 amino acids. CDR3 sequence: CASSFTAEQFF. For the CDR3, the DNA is TGTGCCAGCAGTTTTACGGCCGAGCAGTTCTTC.

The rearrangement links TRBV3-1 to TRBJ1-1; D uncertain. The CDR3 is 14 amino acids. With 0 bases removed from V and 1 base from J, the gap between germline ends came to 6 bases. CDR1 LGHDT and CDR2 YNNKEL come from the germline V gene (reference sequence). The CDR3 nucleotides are TGTGCCAGCAGCCAAGAAGAGGCGAACACTGAAGCTTTCTTT. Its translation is CASSQEEANTEAFF.

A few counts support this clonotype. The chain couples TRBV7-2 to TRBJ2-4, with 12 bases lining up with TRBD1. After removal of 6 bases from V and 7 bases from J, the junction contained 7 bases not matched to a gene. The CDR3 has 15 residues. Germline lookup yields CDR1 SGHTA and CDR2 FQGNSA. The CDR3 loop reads CASSSPGTGGNIQYF. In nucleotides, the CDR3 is TGTGCCAGCAGTAGCCCCGGGACAGGGGGCAACATTCAGTACTTC.

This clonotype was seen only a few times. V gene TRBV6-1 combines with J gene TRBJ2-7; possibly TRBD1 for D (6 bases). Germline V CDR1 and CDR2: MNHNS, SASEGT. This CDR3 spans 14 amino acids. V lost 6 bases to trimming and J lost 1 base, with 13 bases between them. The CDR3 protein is CASRVRQESYEQYF. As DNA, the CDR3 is TGTGCCAGCAGAGTAAGACAGGAATCCTACGAGCAGTACTTC.

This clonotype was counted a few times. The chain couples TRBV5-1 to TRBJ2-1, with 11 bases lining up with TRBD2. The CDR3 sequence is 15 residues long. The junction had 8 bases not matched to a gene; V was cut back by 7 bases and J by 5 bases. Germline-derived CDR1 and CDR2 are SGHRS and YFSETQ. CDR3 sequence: CASDRLAGSHNEQFF. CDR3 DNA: TGCGCCAGCGATAGACTAGCGGGGTCACACAATGAGCAGTTCTTC.

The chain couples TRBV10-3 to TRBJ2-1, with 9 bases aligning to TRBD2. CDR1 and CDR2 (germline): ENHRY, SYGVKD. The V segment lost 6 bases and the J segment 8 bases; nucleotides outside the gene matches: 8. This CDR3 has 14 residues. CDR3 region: CAISRTSEVYEQFF. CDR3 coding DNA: TGTGCCATCAGCCGGACTAGCGAGGTATATGAGCAGTTCTTC.

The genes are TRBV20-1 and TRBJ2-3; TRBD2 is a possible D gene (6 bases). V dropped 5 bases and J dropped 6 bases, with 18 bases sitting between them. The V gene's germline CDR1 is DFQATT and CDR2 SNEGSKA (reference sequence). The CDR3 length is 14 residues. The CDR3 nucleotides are TGCAGTGCTCAACGGGCGGGAACGTCGGATACGCAGTATTTT. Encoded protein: CSAQRAGTSDTQYF.

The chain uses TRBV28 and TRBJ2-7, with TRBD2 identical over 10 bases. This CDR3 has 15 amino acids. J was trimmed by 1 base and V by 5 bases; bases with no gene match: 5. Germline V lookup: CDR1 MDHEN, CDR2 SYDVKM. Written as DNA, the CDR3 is TGTGCCAGCAGTCCAATGGGACTAGCGTCCTACGAGCAGTACTTC. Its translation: CASSPMGLASYEQYF.

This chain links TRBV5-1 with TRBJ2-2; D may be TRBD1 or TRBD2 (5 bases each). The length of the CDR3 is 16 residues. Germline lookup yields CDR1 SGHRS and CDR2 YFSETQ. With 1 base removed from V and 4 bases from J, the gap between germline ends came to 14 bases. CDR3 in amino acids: CASSLSVLGATGELFF. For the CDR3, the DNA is TGCGCCAGCAGCTTGTCGGTACTAGGGGCCACCGGGGAGCTGTTTTTT.

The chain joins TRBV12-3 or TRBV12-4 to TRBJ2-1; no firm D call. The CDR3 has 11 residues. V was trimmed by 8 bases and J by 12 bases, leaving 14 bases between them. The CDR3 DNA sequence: TGTGCCAGCCTTGCGAACAGTGGGCAGTTCTTC. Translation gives CASLANSGQFF.